This T cell receptor beta chain was found in a study of T cell responses to AZD1222 COVID-19 vaccine. Broader study findings: Among those given AZD1222, only 6 or 7 were seropositive at baseline.

In its sample, this clone was seen a few times. The target antigen is unknown. The CDR3 covers 14 residues. Germline CDR1 and CDR2: SGHNT and YYREEE (reference sequence). With 0 bases removed from V and 7 bases from J, the gap between germline ends came to 14 bases. The table came from immunoSEQ multiplex PCR; TCRdb's copy has only in-frame clones and leaves some out. The table lists roughly 130,000 clones, about 93% of them singletons. The V gene is TRBV5-4, the J gene TRBJ2-7; possibly TRBD2 for D (6 bases). This sequence was found in an adult in good health. This material consisted of peripheral blood, taken on day 0 of AZD1222 vaccination. For the CDR3, the DNA is TGTGCCAGCAGCTTGGCGGGAGTAAAAATGGAGCAGTACTTC. It encodes CASSLAGVKMEQYF.